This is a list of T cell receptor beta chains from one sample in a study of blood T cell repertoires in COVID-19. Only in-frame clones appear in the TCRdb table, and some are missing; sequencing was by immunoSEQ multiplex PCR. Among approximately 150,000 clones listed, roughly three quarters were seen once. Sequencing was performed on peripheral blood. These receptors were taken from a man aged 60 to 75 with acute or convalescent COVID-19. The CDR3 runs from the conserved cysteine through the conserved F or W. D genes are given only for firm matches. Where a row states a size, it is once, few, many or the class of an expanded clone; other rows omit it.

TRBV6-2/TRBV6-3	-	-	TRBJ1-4	CASSYSSRVNEKLFF	TGTGCCAGCAGTTACTCGTCCAGGGTAAATGAAAAACTGTTTTTT
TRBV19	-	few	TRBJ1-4	CASSIRSGTTNEKLFF	TGTGCCAGTAGTATCCGGTCGGGGACAACTAATGAAAAACTGTTTTTT
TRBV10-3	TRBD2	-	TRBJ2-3	CAIRRLAGHTDTQYF	TGTGCCATCAGGAGACTAGCGGGGCACACAGATACGCAGTATTTT
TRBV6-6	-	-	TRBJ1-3	CASSRHSDGNTIYF	TGTGCCAGCAGCAGACATAGCGATGGAAACACCATATATTTT
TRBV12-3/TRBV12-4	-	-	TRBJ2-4	CASMGLAKNIQYF	TGTGCCAGCATGGGCCTGGCCAAAAACATTCAGTACTTC
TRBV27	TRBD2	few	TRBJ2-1	CASGGLYGRAANEQFF	TGTGCCAGCGGCGGCCTGTACGGGAGGGCGGCCAATGAGCAGTTCTTC
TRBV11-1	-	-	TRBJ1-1	CASSLETGTEAFF	TGTGCCAGCAGCTTAGAAACGGGCACTGAAGCTTTCTTT
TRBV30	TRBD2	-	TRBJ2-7	CAWSALAGVEQYF	TGTGCCTGGAGTGCGCTAGCGGGAGTTGAGCAGTACTTC
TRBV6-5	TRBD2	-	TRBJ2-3	CATTPLAGVTDTQYF	TGTGCCACTACACCACTAGCGGGAGTAACAGATACGCAGTATTTT
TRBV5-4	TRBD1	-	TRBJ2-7	CASSPRQGGLLSYEQYF	TGTGCCAGCAGCCCCCGACAGGGGGGACTTCTCTCCTACGAGCAGTACTTC
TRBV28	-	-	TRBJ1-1	CASNPGYTEAFF	TGTGCCAGCAATCCAGGGTACACTGAAGCTTTCTTT
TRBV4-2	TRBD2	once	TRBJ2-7	CASSRDQREGNSYEQYF	TGTGCCAGCAGCCGGGACCAGCGGGAGGGGAACTCCTACGAGCAGTACTTC
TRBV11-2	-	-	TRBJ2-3	CASSLVQGLDTQYF	TGTGCCAGCAGCTTAGTACAGGGATTAGATACGCAGTATTTT
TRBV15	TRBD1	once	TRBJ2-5	CATSRDSATGIETQYF	TGTGCCACCAGCAGAGATTCGGCGACAGGGATAGAGACCCAGTACTTC
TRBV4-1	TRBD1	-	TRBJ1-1	CASSLGQGSTHTEAFF	TGCGCCAGCAGCCTCGGACAGGGGAGTACGCACACTGAAGCTTTCTTT
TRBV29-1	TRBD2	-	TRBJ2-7	CSVGRTSGAYEQYF	TGCAGCGTTGGGCGGACTAGCGGGGCCTACGAGCAGTACTTC
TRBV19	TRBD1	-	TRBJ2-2	CASSIGTGVANTGELFF	TGTGCCAGTAGTATCGGAACAGGGGTAGCGAACACCGGGGAGCTGTTTTTT
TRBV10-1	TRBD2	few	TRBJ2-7	CASSPAGLGTQYF	TGCGCCAGCAGTCCCGCCGGACTAGGAACGCAGTACTTC
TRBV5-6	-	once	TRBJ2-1	CASSFNNEQFF	TGTGCCAGCAGCTTTAATAATGAGCAGTTCTTC
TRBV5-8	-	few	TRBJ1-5	CASSLGQISNQPQHF	TGTGCCAGCAGCTTGGGACAGATTAGCAATCAGCCCCAGCATTTT
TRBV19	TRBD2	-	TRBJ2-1	CASSQGLVTYNEQFF	TGTGCCAGTAGCCAGGGACTAGTGACATACAATGAGCAGTTCTTC
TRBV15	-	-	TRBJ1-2	CATSGRNRAAAHGYTF	TGTGCCACCAGCGGAAGAAACAGGGCAGCCGCGCATGGCTACACCTTC
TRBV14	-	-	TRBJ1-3	CASSQDAGTGNTIYF	TGTGCCAGCAGCCAAGATGCGGGAACTGGAAACACCATATATTTT
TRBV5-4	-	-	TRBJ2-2	CASSSDQDTGELFF	TGTGCCAGCAGCTCCGACCAGGACACCGGGGAGCTGTTTTTT
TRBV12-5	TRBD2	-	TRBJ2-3	CASGPGGGTDTQYF	TGTGCTAGTGGACCGGGAGGCGGCACAGATACGCAGTATTTT
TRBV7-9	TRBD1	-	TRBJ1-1	CASSARQGSTEAFF	TGTGCCAGCAGCGCCAGACAGGGGTCCACTGAAGCTTTCTTT
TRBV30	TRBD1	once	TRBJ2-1	CAWSAQGVEQFF	TGTGCCTGGAGTGCCCAGGGGGTTGAGCAGTTCTTC
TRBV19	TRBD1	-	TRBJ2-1	CASSIGRGLSNEQFF	TGTGCCAGTAGTATCGGCAGGGGGCTGAGTAATGAGCAGTTCTTC
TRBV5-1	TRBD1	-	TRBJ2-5	CASTRDRRETQYF	TGCGCCAGCACCCGGGACAGGCGAGAGACCCAGTACTTC
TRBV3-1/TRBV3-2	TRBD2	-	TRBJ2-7	CASSLFSGTGEQYF	TGTGCCAGCAGCCTCTTTAGCGGGACTGGCGAGCAGTACTTC
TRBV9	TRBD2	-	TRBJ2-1	CASSVGLAGDNEQFF	TGTGCCAGCAGCGTAGGACTAGCGGGGGACAATGAGCAGTTCTTC
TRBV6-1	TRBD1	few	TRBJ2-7	CASSEAAGGNSYEQYF	TGTGCCAGCAGTGAAGCTGCAGGGGGCAACTCCTACGAGCAGTACTTC
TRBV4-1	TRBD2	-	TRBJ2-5	CASSQVPGGRGETQYF	TGCGCCAGCAGCCAAGTGCCAGGCGGGAGAGGGGAGACCCAGTACTTC
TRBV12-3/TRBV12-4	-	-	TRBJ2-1	CASSLVGGDPFF	TGTGCCAGCAGTTTAGTAGGCGGGGACCCGTTCTTC
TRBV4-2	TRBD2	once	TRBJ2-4	CASSQGRGGRNIQYF	TGTGCCAGCAGCCAAGGCCGCGGGGGGCGGAACATTCAGTACTTC
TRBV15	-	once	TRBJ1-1	CATSRGRGGGTEAFF	TGTGCCACCAGCAGAGGGAGGGGAGGCGGCACTGAAGCTTTCTTT
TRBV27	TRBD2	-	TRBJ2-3	CASSFLAGDLADTQYF	TGTGCCAGCAGTTTCTTAGCGGGAGATCTCGCAGATACGCAGTATTTT
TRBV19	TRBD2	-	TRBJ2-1	CASSIDRSGRWVSSYNEQFF	TGTGCCAGTAGTATAGATAGAAGCGGGAGATGGGTGAGCTCCTACAATGAGCAGTTCTTC
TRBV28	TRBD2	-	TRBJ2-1	CASSSSGTSGRAEQFF	TGTGCCAGCAGTTCCTCAGGGACTAGCGGGAGGGCTGAGCAGTTCTTC
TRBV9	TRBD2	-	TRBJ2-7	CASSASGTSYEQYF	TGTGCCAGCAGCGCCTCCGGGACTAGTTACGAGCAGTACTTC
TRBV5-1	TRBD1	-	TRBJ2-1	CASSSDRGVRNEQFF	TGCGCCAGCAGCTCGGACAGGGGGGTGAGGAATGAGCAGTTCTTC
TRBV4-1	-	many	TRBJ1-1	CASSQDKIGNTEAFF	TGCGCCAGCAGCCAAGATAAAATCGGGAACACTGAAGCTTTCTTT
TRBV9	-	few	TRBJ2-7	CASSEGWGRYEQYF	TGTGCCAGCAGCGAGGGTTGGGGGCGATACGAGCAGTACTTC
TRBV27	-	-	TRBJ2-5	CASSPYTARRGHETQYF	TGTGCCAGCAGTCCCTACACGGCCCGTCGCGGTCACGAGACCCAGTACTTC
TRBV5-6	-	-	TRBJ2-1	CASSLASSGRAGEQFF	TGTGCCAGCAGCTTGGCGAGCTCGGGAAGGGCAGGCGAGCAGTTCTTC
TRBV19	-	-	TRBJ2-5	CASSTRLDF	TGTGCCAGTAGTACCCGACTAGACTTC
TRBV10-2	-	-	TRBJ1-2	CASSDSQNYGYTF	TGCGCCAGCAGTGATTCACAGAACTATGGCTACACCTTC
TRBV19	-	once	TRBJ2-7	CASSPGRTAYEQYF	TGTGCCAGTAGTCCGGGACGGACAGCCTACGAGCAGTACTTC
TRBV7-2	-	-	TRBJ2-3	CASSFWASTDTQYF	TGTGCCAGCAGCTTCTGGGCTAGCACAGATACGCAGTATTTT
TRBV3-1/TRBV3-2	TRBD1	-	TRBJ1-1	CASRGTGNTEAFF	TGTGCCAGCAGAGGGACAGGGAACACTGAAGCTTTCTTT
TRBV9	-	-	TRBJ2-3	CASSMFGDTQYF	TGTGCCAGCAGTATGTTCGGAGATACGCAGTATTTT
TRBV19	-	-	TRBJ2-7	CASSSDSYEQYF	TGTGCCAGTAGTTCCGACAGCTACGAGCAGTACTTC
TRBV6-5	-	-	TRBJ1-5	CASISTGRNQPQHF	TGTGCCAGCATATCAACAGGGCGCAATCAGCCCCAGCATTTT
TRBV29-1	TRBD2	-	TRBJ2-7	CSVVATSHGEQYF	TGCAGCGTTGTCGCGACTAGCCACGGGGAGCAGTACTTC
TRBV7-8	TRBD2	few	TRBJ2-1	CASSRAGLAGNEQFF	TGTGCCAGCAGCCGAGCCGGACTAGCGGGGAATGAGCAGTTCTTC
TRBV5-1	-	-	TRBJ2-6	CASSPTGTGANVLTF	TGCGCCAGCAGCCCTACAGGGACCGGGGCCAACGTCCTGACTTTC
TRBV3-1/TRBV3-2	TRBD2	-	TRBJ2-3	CASSQATGTSGADTQYF	TGTGCCAGCAGCCAGGCCACTGGGACTAGCGGGGCAGATACGCAGTATTTT
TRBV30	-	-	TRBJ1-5	CAWSVRGIQPQHF	TGTGCCTGGAGTGTACGCGGGATTCAGCCCCAGCATTTT
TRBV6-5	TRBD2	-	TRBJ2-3	CASGLSGRPTDTQYF	TGTGCCAGCGGACTTAGCGGGAGGCCCACAGATACGCAGTATTTT
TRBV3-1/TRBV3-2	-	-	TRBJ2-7	CASSGVLGEQYF	TGTGCCAGCAGCGGAGTTTTGGGCGAGCAGTACTTC